The 5 T cell receptor beta chains in this list originate from one sample, sequenced in a study of blood T cell repertoires in COVID-19. Only in-frame clones appear in the TCRdb table, and some are missing; sequencing was by immunoSEQ multiplex PCR. Of 250,000 or so clones listed, 85% to 90% are singletons. Sequencing was carried out using PBMCs or T cells enriched from blood (not recorded which). The receptors shown here come from a man over 45 who had been exposed to COVID-19.

The chain couples TRBV28 to TRBJ1-1, with a possible D match to TRBD1 (5 bases). The CDR3 has 12 residues. Trimming shortened V by 6 bases and J by 1 base, and 6 bases separated the two germline ends. Germline V CDR1 and CDR2: MDHEN, SYDVKM. This CDR3 is CASRTGNTEAFF. In DNA, the CDR3 is TGTGCCAGCAGAACAGGGAACACTGAAGCTTTCTTT.

This clone was picked up one time. The chain uses TRBV5-1 and TRBJ2-1, with 8 bases aligning to TRBD2. This CDR3 comprises 16 residues. CDR1 and CDR2 (germline): SGHRS, YFSETQ. V gave up 4 bases and J gave up 0 bases; unmatched junction bases: 6. The chain's CDR3 is CASSTGGTSSYNEQFF. CDR3 nucleotides: TGCGCCAGCAGCACGGGAGGGACTAGCTCCTACAATGAGCAGTTCTTC.

V and J are TRBV24-1 and TRBJ1-2; tentative D call: TRBD1 (6 bases). Trimming pared 6 bases from V and 7 bases from J, leaving 11 bases between. The germline V gene has CDR1 KGHDR and CDR2 SFDVKD. The CDR3 runs to 12 residues. The CDR3 region has the DNA TGTGCCACCAGTCAGGGGCGGGTTGGCTACACCTTC. It encodes CATSQGRVGYTF.

This clone was seen just once. This chain connects TRBV28 to TRBJ2-2; D possibly corresponds to TRBD2 (5 bases). Germline lookup yields CDR1 MDHEN and CDR2 SYDVKM. The V end was cut by 1 base, the J end by 0 bases, with 12 bases between. The CDR3 length is 17 residues. Here the CDR3 reads CASSLSRQEANTGELFF. The CDR3 bases are TGTGCCAGCAGTTTATCGCGGCAGGAGGCGAACACCGGGGAGCTGTTTTTT. The complete variable domain, with remaining parts taken from reference TRBV28 and TRBJ2-2, reads DVKVTQSSRYLVKRTGEKVFLECVQDMDHENMFWYRQDPGLGLRLIYFSYDVKMKEKGDIPEGYSVSREKKERFSLILESASTNQTSMYLCASSLSRQEANTGELFFGEGSRLTVL.

V usage is TRBV6-5 and J usage is TRBJ2-3; a possible D gene is TRBD1 (6 bases). CDR1 is MNHEY, CDR2 SVGAGI, per germline. V shed 6 bases and J shed 1 base, with 11 bases lying between them. This CDR3 has 14 amino acids. The CDR3 sequence: CASRRQVRTDTQYF. The CDR3 region has the DNA TGTGCCAGCAGACGACAGGTTCGCACAGATACGCAGTATTTT.